This T cell receptor (beta chain) was identified during a study of neurological immune-mediated disorders. J lost 2 bases, V lost 4 bases, and 2 bases had no gene match. Looked up from germline, CDR1 is LGHDT and CDR2 is YNNKEL (reference sequence). There are 14 residues in the CDR3. TCRdb fed the 5' RACE reads into MiXCR, producing one record per CDR3 protein. The repertoire holds tens of thousands of distinct CDR3 sequences, with 5% to 6% as singletons. From 2 million PBMCs stored at -80 C, the unsorted libraries were generated. This clonotype was seen repeatedly, ten times or more. The source of this sequence is a woman in her twenties or thirties with multiple sclerosis. Source material: PBMCs. The chain carries TRBV3-1 and TRBJ2-3, with 8 bases aligning to TRBD2. In DNA, the CDR3 is TGTGCCAGCAGCCTTAGCGGGGTCACAGATACGCAGTATTTT. Translation gives CASSLSGVTDTQYF.